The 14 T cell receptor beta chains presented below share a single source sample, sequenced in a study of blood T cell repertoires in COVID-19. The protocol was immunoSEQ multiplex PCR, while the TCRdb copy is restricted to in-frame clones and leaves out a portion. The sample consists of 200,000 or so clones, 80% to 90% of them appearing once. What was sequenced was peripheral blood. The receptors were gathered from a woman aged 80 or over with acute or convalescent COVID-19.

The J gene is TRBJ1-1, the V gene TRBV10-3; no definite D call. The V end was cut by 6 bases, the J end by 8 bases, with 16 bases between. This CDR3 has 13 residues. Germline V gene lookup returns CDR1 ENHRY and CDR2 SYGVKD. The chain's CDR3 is CAIRRSGGGEAFF. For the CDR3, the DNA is TGTGCCATCAGAAGATCGGGTGGCGGAGAAGCTTTCTTT.

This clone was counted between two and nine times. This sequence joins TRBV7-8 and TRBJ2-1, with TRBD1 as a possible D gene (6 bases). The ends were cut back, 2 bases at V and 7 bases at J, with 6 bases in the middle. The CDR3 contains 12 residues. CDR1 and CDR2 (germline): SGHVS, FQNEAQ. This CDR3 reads CASSLRGNEQFF. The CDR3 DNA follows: TGTGCCAGCAGCTTAAGGGGGAATGAGCAGTTCTTC.

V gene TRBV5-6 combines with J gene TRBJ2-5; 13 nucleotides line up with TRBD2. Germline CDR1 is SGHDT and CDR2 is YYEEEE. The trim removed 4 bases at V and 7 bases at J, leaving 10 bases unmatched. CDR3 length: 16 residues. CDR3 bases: TGTGCCAGCAGCCGGGGGACTAGCGGGGCCCCTGGGACCCAGTACTTC. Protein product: CASSRGTSGAPGTQYF.

CDR3 in amino acids: CASSGSASDYSYEQYF. Written as DNA, the CDR3 is TGTGCCAGCAGCGGATCCGCCTCAGATTACTCCTACGAGCAGTACTTC. V usage is TRBV9 and J usage is TRBJ2-7; D ambiguous. Between the trimmed V and J ends, which lost 3 bases and 0 bases, there was a span of 16 bases. CDR3 length equals 16 residues. CDR1 and CDR2 (germline): SGDLS, YYNGEE.

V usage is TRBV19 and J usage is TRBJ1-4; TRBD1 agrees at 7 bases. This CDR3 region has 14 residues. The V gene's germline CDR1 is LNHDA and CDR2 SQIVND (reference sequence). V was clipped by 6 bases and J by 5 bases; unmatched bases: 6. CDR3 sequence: CASSTGALNEKLFF. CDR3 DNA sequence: TGTGCCAGTAGCACAGGGGCCCTAAATGAAAAACTGTTTTTT.

The CDR3 DNA follows: TGTGCCAGCAGTGAACCAGGGGAACTAGGGTACGAGCAGTACTTC. Encoded protein: CASSEPGELGYEQYF. The chain combines TRBV25-1 with TRBJ2-7, with a tentative D call TRBD1 (6 bases). This CDR3 region has 15 residues. The V and J ends lost 2 bases and 4 bases respectively, with 15 bases between them. The germline V gene has CDR1 MGHDK and CDR2 SYGVNS.

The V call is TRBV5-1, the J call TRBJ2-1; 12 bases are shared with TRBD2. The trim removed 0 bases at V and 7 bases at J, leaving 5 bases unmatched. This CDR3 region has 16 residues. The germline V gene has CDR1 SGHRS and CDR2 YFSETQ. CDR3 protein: CASSLGDLAGGNEQFF. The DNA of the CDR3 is TGCGCCAGCAGCTTGGGGGATCTAGCGGGAGGGAATGAGCAGTTCTTC. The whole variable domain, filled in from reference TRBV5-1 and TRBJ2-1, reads KAGVTQTPRYLIKTRGQQVTLSCSPISGHRSVSWYQQTPGQGLQFLFEYFSETQRNKGNFPGRFSGRQFSNSRSEMNVSTLELGDSALYLCASSLGDLAGGNEQFFGPGTRLTVL.

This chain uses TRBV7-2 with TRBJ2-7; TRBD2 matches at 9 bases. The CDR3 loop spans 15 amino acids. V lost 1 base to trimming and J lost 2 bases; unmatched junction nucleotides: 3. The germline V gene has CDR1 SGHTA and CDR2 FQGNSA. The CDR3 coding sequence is TGTGCCAGCAGCTTAGACTCTAGCGGGGCCTACGAGCAGTACTTC. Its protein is CASSLDSSGAYEQYF. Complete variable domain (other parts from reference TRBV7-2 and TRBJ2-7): GAGVSQSPSNKVTEKGKDVELRCDPISGHTALYWYRQSLGQGLEFLIYFQGNSAPDKSGLPSDRFSAERTGGSVSTLTIQRTQQEDSAVYLCASSLDSSGAYEQYFGPGTRLTVT.

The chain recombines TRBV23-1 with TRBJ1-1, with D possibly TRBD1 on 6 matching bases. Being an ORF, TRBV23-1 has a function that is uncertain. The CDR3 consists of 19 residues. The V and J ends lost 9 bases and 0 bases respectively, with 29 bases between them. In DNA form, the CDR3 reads TGCGCCAGTAGCGACAGAGGCCAGGGGACGGACTCCATGAACACTGAAGCTTTCTTT. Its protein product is CASSDRGQGTDSMNTEAFF.

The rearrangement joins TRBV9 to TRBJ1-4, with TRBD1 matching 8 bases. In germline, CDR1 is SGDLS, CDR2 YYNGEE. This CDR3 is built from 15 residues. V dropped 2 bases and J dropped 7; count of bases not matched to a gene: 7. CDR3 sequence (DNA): TGTGCCAGCAGCGTCCGGACAGGGTTTAGTGAAAAACTGTTTTTT. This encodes CASSVRTGFSEKLFF.

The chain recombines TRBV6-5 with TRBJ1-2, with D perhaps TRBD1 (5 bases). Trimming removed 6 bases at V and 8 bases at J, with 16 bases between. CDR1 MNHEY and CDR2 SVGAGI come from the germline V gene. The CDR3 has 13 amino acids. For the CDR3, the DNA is TGTGCCAGCAGCCGGTCGGGGGTTGGCGGCTACACCTTC. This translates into CASSRSGVGGYTF.

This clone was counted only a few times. CDR3 protein: CSVTDRGLTEAFF. CDR3 sequence (DNA): TGCAGCGTAACGGACAGGGGGCTCACTGAAGCTTTCTTT. The chain recombines TRBV29-1 with TRBJ1-1, with TRBD1 matching over 11 bases. Germline assignment: CDR1 SQVTM and CDR2 ANQGSEA. The CDR3 consists of 13 residues. With V trimmed by 6 bases and J by 4 bases, 4 bases remained unmatched. Variable domain in full (rest from reference TRBV29-1 and TRBJ1-1): SAVISQKPSRDICQRGTSLTIQCQVDSQVTMMFWYRQQPGQSLTLIATANQGSEATYESGFVIDKFPISRPNLTFSTLTVSNMSPEDSSIYLCSVTDRGLTEAFFGQGTRLTVV.

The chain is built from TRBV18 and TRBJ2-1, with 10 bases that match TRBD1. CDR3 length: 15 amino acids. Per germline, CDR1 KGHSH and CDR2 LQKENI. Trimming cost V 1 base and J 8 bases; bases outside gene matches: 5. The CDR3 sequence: CASSPLGTGADEQFF. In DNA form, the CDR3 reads TGTGCCAGCTCACCACTTGGGACAGGGGCGGATGAGCAGTTCTTC.

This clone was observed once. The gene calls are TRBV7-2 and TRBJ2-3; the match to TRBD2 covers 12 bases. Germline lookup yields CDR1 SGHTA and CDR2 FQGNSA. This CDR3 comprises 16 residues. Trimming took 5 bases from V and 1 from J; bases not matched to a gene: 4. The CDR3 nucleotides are TGTGCCAGCAGCCCCCGACTAGCGGGGGGCACAGATACGCAGTATTTT. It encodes CASSPRLAGGTDTQYF.